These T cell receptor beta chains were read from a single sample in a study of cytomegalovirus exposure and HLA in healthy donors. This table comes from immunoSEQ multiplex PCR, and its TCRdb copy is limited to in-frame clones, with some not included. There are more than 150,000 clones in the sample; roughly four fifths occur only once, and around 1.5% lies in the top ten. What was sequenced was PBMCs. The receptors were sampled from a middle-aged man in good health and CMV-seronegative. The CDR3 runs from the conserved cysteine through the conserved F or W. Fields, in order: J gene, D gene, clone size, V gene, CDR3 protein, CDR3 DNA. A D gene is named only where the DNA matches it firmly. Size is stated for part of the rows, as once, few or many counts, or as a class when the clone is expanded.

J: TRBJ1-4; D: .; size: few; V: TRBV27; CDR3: CASSSYLGGYEKLFF; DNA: TGTGCCAGCAGCTCCTACCTCGGAGGGTATGAAAAACTGTTTTTT
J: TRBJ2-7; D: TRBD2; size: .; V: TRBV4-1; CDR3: CASSIIARGDEQYF; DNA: TGCGCCAGCAGCATTATCGCTCGGGGGGACGAGCAGTACTTC
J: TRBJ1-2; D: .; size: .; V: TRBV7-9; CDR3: CSSSLQGNYGYTF; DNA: TGTTCCAGCAGCTTGCAGGGGAACTATGGCTACACCTTC
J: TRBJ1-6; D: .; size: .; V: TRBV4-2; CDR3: CASSPGEVYNSPLHF; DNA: TGTGCCAGCAGCCCGGGGGAGGTCTATAATTCACCCCTCCACTTT
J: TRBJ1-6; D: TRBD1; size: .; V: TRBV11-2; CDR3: CASSLIGTGNSPLHF; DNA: TGTGCCAGCAGCTTAATTGGGACAGGGAATTCACCCCTCCACTTT
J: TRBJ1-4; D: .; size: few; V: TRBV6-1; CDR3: CASSEYIAGLNEKLFF; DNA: TGTGCCAGCAGTGAGTATATAGCAGGGCTAAATGAAAAACTGTTTTTT
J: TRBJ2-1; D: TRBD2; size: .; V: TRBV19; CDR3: CASSPRLADLLGQFF; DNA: TGTGCCAGTAGCCCCCGCCTAGCGGACCTACTTGGGCAGTTCTTC
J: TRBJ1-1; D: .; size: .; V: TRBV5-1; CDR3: CASSLEGRVNTEAFF; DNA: TGCGCCAGCAGCTTGGAGGGGAGGGTGAACACTGAAGCTTTCTTT
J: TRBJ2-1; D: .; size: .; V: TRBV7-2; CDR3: CASSESGRGPYGFF; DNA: TGTGCCAGCAGCGAGTCGGGGCGGGGACCCTATGGGTTCTTC
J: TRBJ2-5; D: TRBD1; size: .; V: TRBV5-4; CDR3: CASSLRTGLETQYF; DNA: TGTGCCAGCAGCTTGCGGACAGGGCTAGAGACCCAGTACTTC
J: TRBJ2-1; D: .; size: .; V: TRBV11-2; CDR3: CASTPAGVNEQFF; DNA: TGTGCCAGCACCCCGGCCGGGGTAAATGAGCAGTTCTTC
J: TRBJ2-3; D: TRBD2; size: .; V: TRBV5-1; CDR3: CASSPGTSGRRTDTQYF; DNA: TGCGCCAGCAGCCCAGGTACTAGCGGGAGACGCACAGATACGCAGTATTTT
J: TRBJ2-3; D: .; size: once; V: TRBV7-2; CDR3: CASSASPLTDTQYF; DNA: TGTGCCAGCAGCGCGTCCCCGTTAACAGATACGCAGTATTTT
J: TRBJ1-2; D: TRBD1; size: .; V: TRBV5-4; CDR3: CASSFGDRDWGYTF; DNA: TGTGCCAGCAGCTTTGGTGACAGGGATTGGGGCTACACCTTC
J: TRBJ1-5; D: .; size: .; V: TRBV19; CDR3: CASSKGDGPYSNQPQHF; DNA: TGTGCCAGTAGTAAGGGGGACGGACCTTATAGCAATCAGCCCCAGCATTTT
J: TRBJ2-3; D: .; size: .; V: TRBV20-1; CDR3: CSAIAWDTQYF; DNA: TGCAGTGCCATAGCTTGGGATACGCAGTATTTT
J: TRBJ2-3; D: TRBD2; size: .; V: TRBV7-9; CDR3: CASTPAGETSGGPDTQYF; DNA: TGTGCCAGCACCCCAGCTGGGGAGACTAGCGGCGGTCCAGATACGCAGTATTTT
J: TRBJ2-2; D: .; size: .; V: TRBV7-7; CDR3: CASSLRRDLNTGELFF; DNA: TGTGCTAGCAGCTTAAGGAGGGACTTGAACACCGGGGAGCTGTTTTTT
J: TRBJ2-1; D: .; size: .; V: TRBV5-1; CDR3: CASSPDGLNNEQFF; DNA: TGCGCCAGCAGCCCGGATGGACTAAACAATGAGCAGTTCTTC
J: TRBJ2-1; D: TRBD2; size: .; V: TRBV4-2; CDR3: CASSQEGTSGSREQFF; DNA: TGTGCCAGCAGCCAAGAAGGGACTAGCGGGAGTCGTGAGCAGTTCTTC
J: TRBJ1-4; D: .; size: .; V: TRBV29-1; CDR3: CSGRGPFNEKLFF; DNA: TGCAGCGGGCGGGGGCCTTTTAATGAAAAACTGTTTTTT
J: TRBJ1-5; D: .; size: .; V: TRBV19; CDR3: CASSPRGGVSSLGQPQHF; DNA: TGTGCCAGTAGTCCCCGGGGGGGGGTATCCTCTCTGGGTCAGCCCCAGCATTTT
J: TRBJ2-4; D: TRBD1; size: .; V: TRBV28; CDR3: CASTRGQPKNIQYF; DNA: TGTGCCAGCACCAGGGGACAGCCGAAAAACATTCAGTACTTC
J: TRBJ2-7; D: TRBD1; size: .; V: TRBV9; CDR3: CASSSAGTGVSYEQYF; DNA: TGTGCCAGCAGCTCAGCCGGGACAGGGGTCTCCTACGAGCAGTACTTC
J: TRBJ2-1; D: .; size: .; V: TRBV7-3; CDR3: CASSLPGLYNEQFF; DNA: TGTGCCAGCAGCTTACCAGGGCTTTACAATGAGCAGTTCTTC
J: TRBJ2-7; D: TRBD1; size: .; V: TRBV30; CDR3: CAWSFGQGRYDEQYF; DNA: TGTGCCTGGAGTTTCGGACAGGGACGGTACGACGAGCAGTACTTC
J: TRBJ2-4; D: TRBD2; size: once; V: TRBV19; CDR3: CASSIRLRGRAKNIQYF; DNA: TGTGCCAGTAGTATCCGGTTGCGGGGGAGGGCCAAAAACATTCAGTACTTC
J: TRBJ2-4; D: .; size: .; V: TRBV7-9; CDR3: CASSRQAIAKNIQYF; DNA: TGTGCCAGCAGTAGACAAGCAATAGCCAAAAACATTCAGTACTTC
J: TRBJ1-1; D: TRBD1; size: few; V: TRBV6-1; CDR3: CASSEPTGGAFF; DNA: TGTGCCAGCAGTGAGCCCACAGGGGGAGCTTTCTTT
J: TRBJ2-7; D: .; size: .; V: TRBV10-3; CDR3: CAISGKQGRMAYEQYF; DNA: TGTGCCATCAGTGGAAAACAGGGCCGGATGGCCTACGAGCAGTACTTC
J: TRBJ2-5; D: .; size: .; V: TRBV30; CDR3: CAWSPLVTQYF; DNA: TGTGCCTGGAGCCCTTTAGTGACCCAGTACTTC
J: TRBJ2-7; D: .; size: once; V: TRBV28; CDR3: CASTGSRYYEQYF; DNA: TGTGCCAGCACAGGAAGCAGATACTACGAGCAGTACTTC
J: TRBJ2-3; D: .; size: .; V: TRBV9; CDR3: CASSLSRVPTDTQYF; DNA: TGTGCCAGCAGCCTGTCCAGGGTTCCCACAGATACGCAGTATTTT
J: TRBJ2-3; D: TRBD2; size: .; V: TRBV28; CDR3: CASSFFRSGRADTQYF; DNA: TGTGCCAGCAGTTTCTTCCGAAGCGGGAGGGCCGATACGCAGTATTTT
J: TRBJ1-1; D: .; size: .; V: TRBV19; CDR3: CATARGSFTEAFF; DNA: TGTGCCACCGCCCGGGGGTCGTTCACTGAAGCTTTCTTT
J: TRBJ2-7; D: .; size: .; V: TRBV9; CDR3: CASSQREAGEQYF; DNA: TGTGCCAGCAGCCAGCGTGAAGCCGGCGAGCAGTACTTC
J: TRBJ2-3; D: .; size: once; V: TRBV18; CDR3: CASKTVKSTDTQYF; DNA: TGTGCCAGCAAGACAGTGAAAAGCACAGATACGCAGTATTTT
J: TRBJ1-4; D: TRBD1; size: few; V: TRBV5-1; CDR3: CASSYGTGINEKLFF; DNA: TGCGCCAGCAGTTACGGGACAGGGATTAATGAAAAACTGTTTTTT
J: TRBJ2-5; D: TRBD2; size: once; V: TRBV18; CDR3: CASSPLSTSGPREYF; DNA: TGTGCCAGCTCACCACTGAGCACTAGCGGACCGAGGGAGTACTTC
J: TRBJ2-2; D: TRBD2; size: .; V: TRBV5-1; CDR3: CASSLGLAGGPGTGELFF; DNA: TGCGCCAGCAGCTTGGGACTAGCGGGAGGTCCGGGCACCGGGGAGCTGTTTTTT
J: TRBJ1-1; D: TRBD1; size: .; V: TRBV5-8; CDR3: CASSTKGANTEAFF; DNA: TGTGCCAGCAGCACTAAGGGGGCTAACACTGAAGCTTTCTTT
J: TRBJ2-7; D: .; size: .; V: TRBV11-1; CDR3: CASSPDITYEQYF; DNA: TGTGCCAGCAGCCCGGACATCACCTACGAGCAGTACTTC
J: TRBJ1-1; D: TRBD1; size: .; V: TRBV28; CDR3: CASSSPTGGGEAFF; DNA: TGTGCCAGCAGTTCACCAACAGGGGGCGGTGAAGCTTTCTTT
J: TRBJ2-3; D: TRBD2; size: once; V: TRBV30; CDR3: CAWRRGSGSSQYF; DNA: TGTGCCTGGAGACGTGGTAGCGGGAGTTCGCAGTATTTT
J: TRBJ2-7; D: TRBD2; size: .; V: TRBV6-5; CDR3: CASSYSPSGAPYEQYF; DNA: TGTGCCAGCAGTTACTCTCCCAGCGGGGCACCCTACGAGCAGTACTTC
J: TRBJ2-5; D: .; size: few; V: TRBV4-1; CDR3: CASSHGTRPIQETQYF; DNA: TGCGCCAGCAGCCATGGGACTCGGCCCATCCAAGAGACCCAGTACTTC
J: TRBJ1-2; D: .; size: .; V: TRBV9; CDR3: CASSVWGHYGYTF; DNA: TGTGCCAGCAGCGTTTGGGGGCACTATGGCTACACCTTC
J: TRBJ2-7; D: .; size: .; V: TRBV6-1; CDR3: CASSKGHSSSYEQYF; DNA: TGTGCCAGCAGTAAGGGACACTCGAGCTCCTACGAGCAGTACTTC
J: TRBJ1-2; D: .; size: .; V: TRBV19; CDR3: CASSVQENYGYTF; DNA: TGTGCCAGTAGTGTACAGGAGAACTATGGCTACACCTTC
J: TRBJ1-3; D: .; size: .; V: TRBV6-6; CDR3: CASSSPGGGTGNTIYF; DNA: TGTGCCAGCAGTTCCCCCGGGGGGGGGACTGGAAACACCATATATTTT
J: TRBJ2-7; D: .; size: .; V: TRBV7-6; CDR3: CASTPGTSPYEQYF; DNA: TGTGCCAGCACCCCGGGAACATCCCCATACGAGCAGTACTTC
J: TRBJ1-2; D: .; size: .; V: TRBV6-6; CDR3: CASSPTGNYGYTF; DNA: TGTGCCAGCAGTCCTACAGGGAACTATGGCTACACCTTC
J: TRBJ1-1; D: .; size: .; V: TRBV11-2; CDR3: CASSLRVVRDTEAFF; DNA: TGTGCCAGCAGCTTACGAGTGGTGAGGGACACTGAAGCTTTCTTT
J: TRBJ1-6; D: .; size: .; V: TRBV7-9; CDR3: CASSLPVSYNSPLHF; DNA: TGTGCCAGCAGCTTACCAGTATCCTATAATTCACCCCTCCACTTT